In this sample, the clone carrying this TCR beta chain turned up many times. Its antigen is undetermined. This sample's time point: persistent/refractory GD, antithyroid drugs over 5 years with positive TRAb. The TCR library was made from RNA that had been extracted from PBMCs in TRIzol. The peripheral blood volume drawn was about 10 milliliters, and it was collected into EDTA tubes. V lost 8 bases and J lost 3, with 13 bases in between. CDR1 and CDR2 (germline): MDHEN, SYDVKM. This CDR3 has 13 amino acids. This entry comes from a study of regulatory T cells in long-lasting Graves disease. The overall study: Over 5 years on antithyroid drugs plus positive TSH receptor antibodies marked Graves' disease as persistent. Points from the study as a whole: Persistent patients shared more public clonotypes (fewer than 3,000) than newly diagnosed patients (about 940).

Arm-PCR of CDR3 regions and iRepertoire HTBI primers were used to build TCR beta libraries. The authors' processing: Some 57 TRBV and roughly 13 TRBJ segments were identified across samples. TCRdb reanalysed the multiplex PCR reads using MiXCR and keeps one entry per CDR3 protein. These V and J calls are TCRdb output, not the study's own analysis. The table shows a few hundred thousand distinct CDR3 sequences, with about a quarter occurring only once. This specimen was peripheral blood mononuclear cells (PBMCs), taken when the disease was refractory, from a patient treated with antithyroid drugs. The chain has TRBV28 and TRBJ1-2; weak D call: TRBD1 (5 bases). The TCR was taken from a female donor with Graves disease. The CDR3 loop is CASYGGVHYGYTF. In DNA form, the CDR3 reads TGTGCCAGCTACGGAGGGGTTCACTATGGCTACACCTTC.